A selection of T cell receptor beta chains follows, all from one sample in a study of cytomegalovirus exposure and HLA in healthy donors. The assay was immunoSEQ multiplex PCR, and TCRdb's table has in-frame clones only and misses some. The sample contains roughly 150,000 clones, over 70% of which appear only once. The specimen was PBMCs. All receptors derive from a man aged 25-45 years in good health and CMV-seropositive. Each CDR3 is given without its conserved first and last residue.

V | CDR3
TRBV11-2 | ASSFSGDYEQY
TRBV30 | AWSSGVHEQY
TRBV5-6 | ASSPVVGTGNYGYT
TRBV6-5 | ASSRGPTGELF
TRBV11-2 | ASSSVTVLTYEQY
TRBV2 | ASFAGLGVSYNEQF
TRBV11-2 | ASSVGLAGGTYEQY
TRBV5-1 | ASSLEGGQATQY
TRBV28 | ASPKTLGSGSSYNEQF
TRBV4-3 | ASSQGMGRDTEAF
TRBV6-1 | ASSEAGRYTEAF
TRBV9 | ASSVGGLAGGEQY
TRBV6-5 | ASSYSPDWGDEQF
TRBV30 | AWSVVGQNYGYT
TRBV9 | ASSVQDTGGYT
TRBV6-6 | ASSSLSGRSYNEQF
TRBV6-1 | ASREGRDNSPLH
TRBV5-1 | ASSSTSGRDEQF
TRBV5-8 | ASSSDRGYEQY
TRBV18 | ASSPWRGDTEAF
TRBV20-1 | SARVVETQY
TRBV29-1 | SVEGADRDEQY
TRBV7-9 | ASSIPGLAGNTQY
TRBV7-8 | ASSLPSGLATYEQY
TRBV5-6 | ASSQDTQMYNEQF
TRBV7-7 | ASSTGTGGQETQY
TRBV27 | ASSPQGVYNEQF
TRBV5-6 | ASTLLAGGPRKTQY
TRBV19 | ASSIEGTGELF
TRBV28 | ASTRTGLWTEAF
TRBV4-1 | ASSEGAPREKLF
TRBV19 | ASTIPVPFYEQY
TRBV7-2 | ASSPWRGRMYEQY
TRBV18 | ASSPFGHEAGEGF
TRBV18 | ASSSDRTGELF
TRBV11-3 | ASSAEAQGNTEAF
TRBV9 | ASSVGGSYSNQPQH
TRBV9 | ASSVASSGHYEQY
TRBV18 | ASSPDRNGYT
TRBV6-5 | ASSSPIAGGDNEQF
TRBV5-6 | ASSAGTVIYNSPLH
TRBV2 | ASSAQGDSGNTIY